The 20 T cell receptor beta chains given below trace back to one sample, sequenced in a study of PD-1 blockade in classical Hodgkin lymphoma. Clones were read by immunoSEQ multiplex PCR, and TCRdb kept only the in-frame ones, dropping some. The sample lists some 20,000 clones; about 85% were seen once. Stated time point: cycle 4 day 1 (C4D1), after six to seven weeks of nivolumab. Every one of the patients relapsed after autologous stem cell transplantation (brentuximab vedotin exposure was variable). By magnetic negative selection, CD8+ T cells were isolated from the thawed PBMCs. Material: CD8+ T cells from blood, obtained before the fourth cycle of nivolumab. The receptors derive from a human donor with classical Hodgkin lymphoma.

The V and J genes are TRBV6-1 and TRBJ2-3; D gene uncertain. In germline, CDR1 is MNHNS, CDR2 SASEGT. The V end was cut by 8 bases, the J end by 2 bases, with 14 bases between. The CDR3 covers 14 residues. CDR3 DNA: TGTGCCAGCGGGCTACGCTCCTACACAGATACGCAGTATTTT. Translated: CASGLRSYTDTQYF.

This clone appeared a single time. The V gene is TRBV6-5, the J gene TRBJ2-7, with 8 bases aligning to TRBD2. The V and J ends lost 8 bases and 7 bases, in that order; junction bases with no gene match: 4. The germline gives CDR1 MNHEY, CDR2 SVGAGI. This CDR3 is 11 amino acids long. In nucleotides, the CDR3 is TGTGCCAGCCGAGGCGGGAGGGAGCAGTACTTC. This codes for CASRGGREQYF.

CDR3 in amino acids: CASSFVDTEAFF. Here the CDR3 DNA reads TGTGCCAGCAGCTTTGTTGACACTGAAGCTTTCTTT. V gene TRBV5-6 combines with J gene TRBJ1-1; D not resolved. The CDR3 contains 12 residues. V gave up 2 bases and J gave up 3 bases, with 5 bases separating them. CDR1 and CDR2 (germline): SGHDT, YYEEEE.

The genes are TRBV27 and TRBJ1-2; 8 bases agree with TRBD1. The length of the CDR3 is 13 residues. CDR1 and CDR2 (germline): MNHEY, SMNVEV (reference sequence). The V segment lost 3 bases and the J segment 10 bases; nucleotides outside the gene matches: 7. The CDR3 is CASSFGTGVDYTF. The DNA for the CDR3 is TGTGCCAGCAGTTTTGGGACAGGAGTAGACTACACCTTC.

The CDR3 DNA follows: TGTGCCAGCAGCCCCGGGACTCCGATTGGGCCCCAGTACTTC. This translates into CASSPGTPIGPQYF. V usage is TRBV9 and J usage is TRBJ2-5; TRBD2 might be the D (6 bases). CDR1 is SGDLS, CDR2 YYNGEE, per germline. CDR3 length equals 14 residues. Between the trimmed V and J ends, which lost 4 bases and 9 bases, there was a span of 19 bases.

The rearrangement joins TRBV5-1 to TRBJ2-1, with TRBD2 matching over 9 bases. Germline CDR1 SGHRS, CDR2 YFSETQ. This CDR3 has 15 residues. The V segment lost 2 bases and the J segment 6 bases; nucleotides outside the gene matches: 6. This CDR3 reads CASSFKVAGANEQFF. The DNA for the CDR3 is TGCGCCAGCAGCTTCAAGGTAGCGGGAGCCAATGAGCAGTTCTTC.

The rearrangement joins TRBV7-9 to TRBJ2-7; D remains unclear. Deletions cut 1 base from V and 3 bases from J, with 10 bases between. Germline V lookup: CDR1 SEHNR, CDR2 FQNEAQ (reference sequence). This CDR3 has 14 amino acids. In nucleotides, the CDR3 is TGTGCCAGCAGCTTAGATCCAGGAGTCTACGAGCAGTACTTC. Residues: CASSLDPGVYEQYF. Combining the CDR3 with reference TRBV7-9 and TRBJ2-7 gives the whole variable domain DTGVSQNPRHKITKRGQNVTFRCDPISEHNRLYWYRQTLGQGPEFLTYFQNEAQLEKSRLLSDRFSAERPKGSFSTLEIQRTEQGDSAMYLCASSLDPGVYEQYFGPGTRLTVT.

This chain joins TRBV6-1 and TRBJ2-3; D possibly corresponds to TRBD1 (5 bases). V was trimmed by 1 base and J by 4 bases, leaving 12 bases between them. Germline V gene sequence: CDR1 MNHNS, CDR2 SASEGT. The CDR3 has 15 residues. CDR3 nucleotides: TGTGCCAGCAGTGAAGATCCAGGACAAGCAGATACGCAGTATTTT. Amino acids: CASSEDPGQADTQYF.

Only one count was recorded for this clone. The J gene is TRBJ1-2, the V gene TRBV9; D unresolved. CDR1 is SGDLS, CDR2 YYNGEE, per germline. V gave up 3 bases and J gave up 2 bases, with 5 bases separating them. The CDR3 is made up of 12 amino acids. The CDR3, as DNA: TGTGCCAGCAGCGCTTCCAACTATGGCTACACCTTC. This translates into CASSASNYGYTF.

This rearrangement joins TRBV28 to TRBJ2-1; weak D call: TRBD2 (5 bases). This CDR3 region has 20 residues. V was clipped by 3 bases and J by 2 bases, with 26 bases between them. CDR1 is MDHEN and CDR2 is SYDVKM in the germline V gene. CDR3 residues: CASSFLGGLSPESPYNEQFF. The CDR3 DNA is TGTGCCAGCAGTTTCCTCGGCGGGTTGAGTCCCGAGTCCCCCTACAATGAGCAGTTCTTC.

The CDR3 sequence: CASSLERWLDEQFF. The CDR3 DNA is TGTGCCAGCAGCTTAGAAAGATGGTTGGATGAGCAGTTCTTC. The V call is TRBV7-8, the J call TRBJ2-1; D gene ambiguous. This CDR3 has 14 residues. V was shortened by 1 base and J by 8 bases, with 12 bases between the two germline ends. The germline V gene has CDR1 SGHVS and CDR2 FQNEAQ.

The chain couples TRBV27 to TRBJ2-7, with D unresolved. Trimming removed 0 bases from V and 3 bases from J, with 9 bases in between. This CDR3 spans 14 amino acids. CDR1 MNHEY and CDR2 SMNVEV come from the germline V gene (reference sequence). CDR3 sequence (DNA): TGTGCCAGCAGTTTATCGGTTAGTTACTACGAGCAGTACTTC. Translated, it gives CASSLSVSYYEQYF.

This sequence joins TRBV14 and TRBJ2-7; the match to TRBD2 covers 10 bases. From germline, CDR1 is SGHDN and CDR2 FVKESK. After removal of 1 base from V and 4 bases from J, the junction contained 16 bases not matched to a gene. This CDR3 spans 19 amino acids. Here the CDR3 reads CASSQGIGVSSGRRYEQYF. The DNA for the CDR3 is TGTGCCAGCAGCCAAGGAATTGGGGTCTCTAGCGGGAGAAGGTACGAGCAGTACTTC. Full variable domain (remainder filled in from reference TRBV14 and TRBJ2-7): EAGVTQFPSHSVIEKGQTVTLRCDPISGHDNLYWYRRVMGKEIKFLLHFVKESKQDESGMPNNRFLAERTGGTYSTLKVQPAELEDSGVYFCASSQGIGVSSGRRYEQYFGPGTRLTVT.

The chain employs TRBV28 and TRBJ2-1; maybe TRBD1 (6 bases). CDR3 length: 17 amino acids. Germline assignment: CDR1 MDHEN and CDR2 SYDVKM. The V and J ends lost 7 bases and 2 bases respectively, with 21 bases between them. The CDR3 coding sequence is TGTGCCAGCACTAGGGACAATACCCTCGGCCCCTACAATGAGCAGTTCTTC. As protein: CASTRDNTLGPYNEQFF.

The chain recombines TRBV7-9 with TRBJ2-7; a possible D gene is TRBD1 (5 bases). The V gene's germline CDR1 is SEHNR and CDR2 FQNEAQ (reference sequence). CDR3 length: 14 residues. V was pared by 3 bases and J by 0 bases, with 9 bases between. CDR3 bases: TGTGCCAGCAGCTTCCTTCAGGGCTCCTACGAGCAGTACTTC. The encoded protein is CASSFLQGSYEQYF.

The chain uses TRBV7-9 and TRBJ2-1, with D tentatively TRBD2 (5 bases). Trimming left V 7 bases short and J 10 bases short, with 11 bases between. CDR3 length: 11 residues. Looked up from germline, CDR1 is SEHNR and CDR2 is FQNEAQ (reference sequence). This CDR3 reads CASNLAPEQFF. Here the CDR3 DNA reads TGTGCCAGCAACCTAGCTCCCGAGCAGTTCTTC.

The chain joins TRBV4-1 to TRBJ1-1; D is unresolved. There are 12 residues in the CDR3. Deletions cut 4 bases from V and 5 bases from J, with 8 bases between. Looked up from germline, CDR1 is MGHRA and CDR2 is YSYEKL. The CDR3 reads CASSPEGTEAFF. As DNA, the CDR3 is TGCGCCAGCAGCCCTGAAGGGACTGAAGCTTTCTTT.

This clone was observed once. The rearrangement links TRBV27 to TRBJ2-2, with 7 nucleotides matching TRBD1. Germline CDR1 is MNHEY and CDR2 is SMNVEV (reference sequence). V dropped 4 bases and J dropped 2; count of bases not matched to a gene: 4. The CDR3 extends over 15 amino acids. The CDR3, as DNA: TGTGCCAGCAGTTGGACAGGCCTAAACACCGGGGAGCTGTTTTTT. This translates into CASSWTGLNTGELFF.

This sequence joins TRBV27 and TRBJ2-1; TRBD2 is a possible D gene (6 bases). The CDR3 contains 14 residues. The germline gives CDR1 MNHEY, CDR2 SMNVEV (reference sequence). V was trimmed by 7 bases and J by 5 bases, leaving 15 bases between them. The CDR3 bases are TGTGCCAGCACCCCGCTGAGCGGGCACAATGAGCAGTTCTTC. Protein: CASTPLSGHNEQFF.

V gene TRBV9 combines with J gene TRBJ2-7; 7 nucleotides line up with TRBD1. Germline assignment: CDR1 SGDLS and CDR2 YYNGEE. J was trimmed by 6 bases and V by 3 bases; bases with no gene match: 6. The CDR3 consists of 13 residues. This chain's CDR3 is CASSADRSGEQYF. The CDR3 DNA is TGTGCCAGCAGCGCGGACAGGTCGGGCGAGCAGTACTTC.